These 24 T cell receptor beta chains share one sample of origin, sequenced in a study of cytomegalovirus exposure and HLA in healthy donors. Repertoires were generated with immunoSEQ multiplex PCR, while TCRdb's copy carries only in-frame clones and drops some. The repertoire holds around 400,000 clones, roughly 90% seen once, with 0.83% in the top ten. The sample was PBMCs. All receptors come from a woman between 18 and 29 years old in good health and CMV-seronegative.

The CDR3 coding sequence is TGTGCCAGCCAGGGGGCACGGGAGACCCAGTACTTC. It codes for CASQGARETQYF. V is TRBV2 and J is TRBJ2-5; 8 nucleotides line up with TRBD1. With V trimmed by 8 bases and J by 5 bases, 4 bases remained unmatched. CDR1 is SNHLY, CDR2 FYNNEI, per germline. This CDR3 is built from 12 residues.

The J gene is TRBJ2-1, the V gene TRBV4-2, with unresolved D. CDR3 size: 17 residues. Deletions cut 0 bases from V and 0 bases from J, with 12 bases between. In germline, CDR1 is LGHNA, CDR2 YNFKEQ. The chain's CDR3 is CASSQESSYTSYNEQFF. CDR3 DNA sequence: TGTGCCAGCAGCCAAGAATCCTCTTACACCTCCTACAATGAGCAGTTCTTC.

Only a few counts were recorded for this clone. The V and J genes are TRBV5-6 and TRBJ1-6; D not certain. Germline CDR1 reads SGHDT; CDR2 reads YYEEEE. V lost 4 bases to trimming and J lost 9 bases, with 14 bases between them. This CDR3 spans 14 amino acids. Here the CDR3 reads CASSGEVTGSPLHF. CDR3 nucleotides: TGTGCCAGCAGCGGGGAGGTAACGGGTTCACCCCTCCACTTT.

V is TRBV4-1 and J is TRBJ2-7, with 10 bases lining up with TRBD1. The germline gives CDR1 MGHRA, CDR2 YSYEKL. This CDR3 contains 18 residues. The trim removed 0 bases at V and 6 bases at J, leaving 14 bases unmatched. The CDR3 spells CASSQDFRGQGPFGEQYF. The CDR3 nucleotides are TGCGCCAGCAGCCAAGATTTCCGGGGACAGGGGCCGTTCGGCGAGCAGTACTTC.

V usage is TRBV2 and J usage is TRBJ1-1, with TRBD1 matching 9 bases. The V gene end was trimmed by 6 bases and the J gene end by 3 bases; junction bases not matched to a gene: 11. Germline V gives CDR1 SNHLY, CDR2 FYNNEI. This CDR3 is built from 16 residues. Here the CDR3 DNA reads TGTGCCAGCAGCCCTCGGCCACAGGGGGCTGACACTGAAGCTTTCTTT. Translation: CASSPRPQGADTEAFF.

J is TRBJ2-2 and V is TRBV27; 7 bases fit TRBD2. V shed 2 bases, J shed 6 bases, and the junction held 9 bases outside the gene matches. This CDR3 has 16 residues. Germline V gene data show CDR1 as MNHEY and CDR2 as SMNVEV (reference sequence). The CDR3 loop reads CASSLQGGSGAGELFF. CDR3 bases: TGTGCCAGCAGTTTACAAGGCGGGAGCGGGGCCGGGGAGCTGTTTTTT.

CDR3 amino acids: CASSFRDRGTYEQYF. The CDR3 DNA sequence: TGTGCCAGCAGTTTCCGGGACAGGGGCACCTACGAGCAGTACTTC. The chain uses TRBV27 and TRBJ2-7, with 10 bases identical to TRBD1. This CDR3 contains 15 residues. V trimming: 3 bases; J trimming: 2 bases; junction bases outside the gene matches: 4. Per germline, CDR1 MNHEY and CDR2 SMNVEV (reference sequence).

V and J are TRBV7-8 and TRBJ1-3; D not certain. The V gene lost 1 base and the J gene lost 0 bases, with 13 bases spanning the gap. CDR1 is SGHVS and CDR2 is FQNEAQ in the germline V gene. The CDR3 contains 17 residues. The CDR3 region is CASSLGIQAGSGNTIYF. CDR3 coding DNA: TGTGCCAGCAGCTTAGGTATCCAGGCCGGCTCTGGAAACACCATATATTTT.

The gene calls are TRBV30 and TRBJ1-2; TRBD1 aligns across 7 bases. Germline V CDR1 and CDR2: GTSNPN, SVGIG (reference sequence). J was trimmed by 6 bases and V by 2 bases; bases with no gene match: 24. The CDR3 loop spans 19 amino acids. The CDR3 region is CAWSPYLDRWGHRENGYTF. CDR3 in DNA: TGTGCCTGGAGTCCATACCTGGACAGGTGGGGGCATCGCGAAAATGGCTACACCTTC.

In its sample, this clone was seen many times. The V and J genes are TRBV7-9 and TRBJ1-4, with 10 nucleotides matching TRBD1. The CDR3 is 15 amino acids. Germline assignment: CDR1 SEHNR and CDR2 FQNEAQ (reference sequence). Germline trimming cut 5 bases from V and 7 bases from J; bases unmatched to any gene: 7. CDR3 sequence (DNA): TGTGCCAGCAGCCCCTCCTGGACAGGGGGTGAAAAACTGTTTTTT. Translated: CASSPSWTGGEKLFF.

The chain links TRBV28 to TRBJ2-3; TRBD2 might be the D (6 bases). Germline assignment: CDR1 MDHEN and CDR2 SYDVKM. The CDR3 has 16 residues. V dropped 4 bases and J dropped 0 bases, with 14 bases sitting between them. The CDR3 sequence is CASSSRDRPSTDTQYF. The CDR3 DNA reads TGTGCCAGCAGTTCGCGGGACCGTCCTAGCACAGATACGCAGTATTTT. Drawing the rest from reference TRBV28 and TRBJ2-3, the complete variable domain is DVKVTQSSRYLVKRTGEKVFLECVQDMDHENMFWYRQDPGLGLRLIYFSYDVKMKEKGDIPEGYSVSREKKERFSLILESASTNQTSMYLCASSSRDRPSTDTQYFGPGTRLTVL.

This clone was counted a single time. The chain links TRBV4-1 to TRBJ2-1; TRBD2 matches at 8 bases. The CDR3 covers 16 residues. J was trimmed by 7 bases and V by 1 base; bases with no gene match: 9. Germline CDR1 is MGHRA and CDR2 is YSYEKL. CDR3 coding DNA: TGCGCCAGCAGCCAAGGCCGGCGGGGGGCCCAGAATGAGCAGTTCTTC. The encoded protein is CASSQGRRGAQNEQFF.

This chain uses TRBV30 with TRBJ2-7; D not resolved. Germline values: CDR1 GTSNPN, CDR2 SVGIG (reference sequence). V shed 0 bases and J shed 4 bases, with 7 bases lying between them. The CDR3 has 12 amino acids. The CDR3 is CAWSVRGYEQYF. CDR3 coding DNA: TGTGCCTGGAGTGTACGAGGTTACGAGCAGTACTTC.

The chain combines TRBV6-1 with TRBJ2-1, with D unresolved. This CDR3 region has 13 residues. Germline CDR1 reads MNHNS; CDR2 reads SASEGT. Trimming took 3 bases from V and 6 from J, leaving 9 bases between them. The CDR3 nucleotides read TGTGCCAGCAGTGAGGGTCGGGTCAATGAGCAGTTCTTC. Its protein product is CASSEGRVNEQFF.

V usage is TRBV2 and J usage is TRBJ1-3; D is possibly TRBD1 (5 bases). The CDR3 is 23 residues long. Germline CDR1 reads SNHLY; CDR2 reads FYNNEI. V was cut by 5 bases and J by 1 base, with 36 bases left in between. CDR3: CASSFETGLSSWFTAESGNTIYF. The CDR3 nucleotides are TGTGCCAGCAGTTTCGAAACAGGATTAAGTAGTTGGTTTACGGCCGAATCTGGAAACACCATATATTTT.

The rearrangement joins TRBV4-1 to TRBJ2-3; 8 nucleotides match TRBD2. The CDR3 contains 16 residues. The V segment lost 6 bases and the J segment 0 bases; nucleotides outside the gene matches: 8. Germline CDR1 is MGHRA and CDR2 is YSYEKL. CDR3 sequence reads: CASSRVSSGSTDTQYF. The CDR3 nucleotides read TGCGCCAGCAGTCGAGTGTCTAGCGGGAGCACAGATACGCAGTATTTT.

In its sample, this clone was seen a few times. V usage is TRBV10-1 and J usage is TRBJ2-7; D is possibly TRBD2 (5 bases). This CDR3 contains 14 residues. Trimming cost V 6 bases and J 4 bases, with 16 bases left between them. Germline V gene lookup returns CDR1 WNHNN and CDR2 SYGVQD (reference sequence). The CDR3 DNA sequence: TGCGCCAGCAGCCGAGGGAGCTCGGTGTACGAGCAGTACTTC. It is translated as CASSRGSSVYEQYF.

The chain combines TRBV27 with TRBJ2-7, with unresolved D. Germline V CDR1 and CDR2: MNHEY, SMNVEV (reference sequence). With 3 bases removed from V and 1 base from J, the gap between germline ends came to 13 bases. The CDR3 is made up of 15 amino acids. In DNA, the CDR3 is TGTGCCAGCAGTTTCGTCACACCTTATTCCTACGAGCAGTACTTC. Amino acid sequence: CASSFVTPYSYEQYF.

The rearrangement joins TRBV28 to TRBJ1-5; 7 bases are a match to TRBD1. In germline, CDR1 is MDHEN, CDR2 SYDVKM. With 6 bases clipped from V and 7 bases from J, the junction kept 9 bases outside the gene matches. This CDR3 spans 14 amino acids. CDR3 bases: TGTGCCAGCAGCCTGACAGGGCCGGGACAGCCCCAGCATTTT. Amino acids: CASSLTGPGQPQHF.

This chain links TRBV15 with TRBJ2-7; a weak D match, TRBD2 (7 bases). The germline gives CDR1 LNHNV, CDR2 YYDKDF (reference sequence). This CDR3 spans 16 amino acids. V was shortened by 8 bases and J by 0 bases, with 20 bases between the two germline ends. CDR3 in DNA: TGTGCCACCTCGCCGGATCGGGGGGCCCTCTCCTACGAGCAGTACTTC. Protein product: CATSPDRGALSYEQYF. Complete variable domain (other parts from reference TRBV15 and TRBJ2-7): DAMVIQNPRYQVTQFGKPVTLSCSQTLNHNVMYWYQQKSSQAPKLLFHYYDKDFNNEADTPDNFQSRRPNTSFCFLDIRSPGLGDTAMYLCATSPDRGALSYEQYFGPGTRLTVT.

This clone has only a few counts. The rearrangement links TRBV2 to TRBJ1-2; TRBD1 matches 7 bases. Germline CDR1 and CDR2: SNHLY and FYNNEI. The CDR3 covers 14 residues. The trim removed 8 bases at V and 6 bases at J, leaving 12 bases unmatched. The CDR3 loop is CASGRQGRRDGYTF. DNA for the CDR3: TGTGCCAGCGGTCGACAGGGAAGGAGGGATGGCTACACCTTC.

Comment on this clone: This same CDR3 is encoded by further DNA sequences in the sample. The V call is TRBV29-1, the J call TRBJ2-7; D is ambiguous. CDR1 SQVTM and CDR2 ANQGSEA come from the germline V gene. This CDR3 has 13 residues. The ends were cut back, 0 bases at V and 0 bases at J, with 6 bases in the middle. The CDR3 is CSVEDRVSYEQYF. The CDR3 DNA reads TGCAGCGTTGAAGATCGGGTCTCCTACGAGCAGTACTTC.

In DNA form, the CDR3 reads TGTGCCAGCAGCTTGGATAAGGCGGCTTTGCTGTACTTC. This encodes CASSLDKAALLYF. This chain connects TRBV5-4 to TRBJ2-7; D unresolved. V was cut by 0 bases and J by 12 bases, with 16 bases left in between. Germline CDR1 and CDR2: SGHNT and YYREEE (reference sequence). The CDR3 has 13 residues. Complete variable domain (other parts from reference TRBV5-4 and TRBJ2-7): ETGVTQSPTHLIKTRGQQVTLRCSSQSGHNTVSWYQQALGQGPQFIFQYYREEENGRGNFPPRFSGLQFPNYSSELNVNALELDDSALYLCASSLDKAALLYFGPGTRLTVT.

The chain employs TRBV7-8 and TRBJ2-5; TRBD1 matches 11 bases. J lost 7 bases, V lost 0 bases, and 4 bases had no gene match. This CDR3 spans 15 amino acids. Germline assignment: CDR1 SGHVS and CDR2 FQNEAQ. The CDR3 DNA reads TGTGCCAGCAGCTTAGCCTGGGGACAGGGGGGGACCCAGTACTTC. Its protein product is CASSLAWGQGGTQYF.